This T cell receptor beta chain was sequenced for a study of blood T cell repertoires in COVID-19. Trimming removed 0 bases from V and 1 base from J, with 3 bases in between. CDR1 is LGHDT, CDR2 YNNKEL, per germline (reference sequence). The CDR3 runs 13 residues. The data were produced by immunoSEQ multiplex PCR, yet TCRdb's version contains in-frame clones alone and is incomplete. The sample yields hundreds of thousands of clones, about nine tenths seen once. The source is a woman aged 30 to 39 with COVID-19, enrolled during active disease. The gene calls are TRBV3-1 (or the pseudogene TRBV3-2) and TRBJ1-1; the D is unclear. The sample was peripheral blood. The chain's CDR3 is CASSQDSNTEAFF. CDR3 in DNA: TGTGCCAGCAGCCAAGACTCGAACACTGAAGCTTTCTTT.